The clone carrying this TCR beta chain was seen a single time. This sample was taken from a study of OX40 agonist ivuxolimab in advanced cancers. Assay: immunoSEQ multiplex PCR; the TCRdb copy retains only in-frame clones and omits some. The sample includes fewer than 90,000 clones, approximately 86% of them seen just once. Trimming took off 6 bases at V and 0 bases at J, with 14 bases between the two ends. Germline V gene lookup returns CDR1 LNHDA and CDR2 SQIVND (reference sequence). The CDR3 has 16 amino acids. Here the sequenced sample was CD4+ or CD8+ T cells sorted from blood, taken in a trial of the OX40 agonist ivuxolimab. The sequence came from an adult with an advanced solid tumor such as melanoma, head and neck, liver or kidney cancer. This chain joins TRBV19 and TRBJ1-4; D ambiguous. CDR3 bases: TGTGCCAGTAGCCATACTGGAGGAACAACTAATGAAAAACTGTTTTTT. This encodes CASSHTGGTTNEKLFF.